What follows are 17 T cell receptor beta chains derived from one specimen sequenced in a study of cytomegalovirus exposure and HLA in healthy donors. Vbeta (60) and Jbeta (13) primers were used in the PCR. Produced via immunoSEQ multiplex PCR; TCRdb's table is partial and in-frame only. The sample consists of around 100,000 clones, about 77% of them appearing once. Material: PBMCs. Receptors originate from a woman aged 18-29 years in good health and CMV-seropositive.

Remarks on this clone: Other DNA sequences in this sample translate to the same CDR3. CDR3 nucleotides: TGTGCCAGCAGTCTCACAGGCCTGAACACTGAAGCTTTCTTT. Amino acids: CASSLTGLNTEAFF. This sequence joins TRBV6-1 and TRBJ1-1, with D perhaps TRBD1 (5 bases). Germline V gives CDR1 MNHNS, CDR2 SASEGT. V lost 5 bases and J 0 bases, leaving 10 bases between the germline ends. This CDR3 comprises 14 residues.

CDR3 loop: CASSREDRGRDTGELFF. Here the CDR3 DNA reads TGCGCCAGCAGCCGGGAGGACAGGGGTCGGGACACCGGGGAGCTGTTTTTT. This rearrangement joins TRBV5-1 to TRBJ2-2; 9 nucleotides line up with TRBD1. Germline V gene data show CDR1 as SGHRS and CDR2 as YFSETQ. Trimming cost V 4 bases and J 3 bases; bases outside gene matches: 10. This CDR3 has 17 amino acids.

A few counts support this clone. This CDR3 is CASSVTGVGGYTF. CDR3 in DNA: TGTGCCAGCAGTGTAACAGGGGTCGGTGGCTACACCTTC. V is TRBV6-5 and J is TRBJ1-2; TRBD1 matches at 7 bases. Trimming removed 5 bases from V and 7 bases from J; junction bases left unmatched: 7. Germline loops: CDR1 MNHEY, CDR2 SVGAGI. This CDR3 has 13 residues.

Written as DNA, the CDR3 is TGCAGTGCCGCGAGGAATGAGCAGTTCTTC. Protein product: CSAARNEQFF. This rearrangement joins TRBV20-1 to TRBJ2-1; D remains unclear. The V gene's germline CDR1 is DFQATT and CDR2 SNEGSKA (reference sequence). Deletions cut 6 bases from V and 7 bases from J, with 7 bases between. The CDR3 loop spans 10 amino acids.

V is TRBV6-6 and J is TRBJ1-3; TRBD1 agrees at 7 bases. The V gene end was trimmed by 7 bases and the J gene end by 0 bases; junction bases not matched to a gene: 3. This CDR3 is 14 amino acids long. Germline assignment: CDR1 MNHNY and CDR2 SVGAGI (reference sequence). The CDR3 DNA reads as TGTGCCAGCATGGGACAGCTCTCTGGAAACACCATATATTTT. Protein sequence: CASMGQLSGNTIYF.

This sequence joins TRBV4-1 and TRBJ2-1; 10 bases map to TRBD2. This CDR3 has 15 residues. Germline assignment: CDR1 MGHRA and CDR2 YSYEKL. J lost 12 bases, V lost 2 bases, and 10 bases had no gene match. This CDR3 reads CASSQPSGSERRQFF. The CDR3 coding sequence is TGCGCCAGCAGCCAACCTAGCGGGAGCGAGAGGCGGCAGTTCTTC.

The J gene is TRBJ2-7, the V gene TRBV4-1, with D tentatively TRBD1 (5 bases). Germline CDR1 reads MGHRA; CDR2 reads YSYEKL. V was trimmed by 2 bases and J by 3 bases, leaving 14 bases between them. The CDR3 is 15 residues long. CDR3 sequence reads: CASSQSSTAIYEQYF. For the CDR3, the DNA is TGCGCCAGCAGCCAATCTTCGACAGCTATCTACGAGCAGTACTTC.

This clone has only a few counts. This sequence joins TRBV7-2 and TRBJ2-7; D is perhaps TRBD2 (5 bases). The germline V and J ends were trimmed by 1 base and 7 bases, with 11 bases remaining between them. Germline V gene sequence: CDR1 SGHTA, CDR2 FQGNSA. The CDR3 spans 13 residues. The CDR3 coding sequence is TGTGCCAGCAGCTTAGGGCGGGCTAATGAGCAGTACTTC. The encoded protein is CASSLGRANEQYF.

This chain uses TRBV4-1 with TRBJ1-2; 12 positions agree with TRBD1. Unmatched junction bases numbered 5, after V lost 2 bases and J lost 4 bases. This CDR3 region has 16 residues. Germline assignment: CDR1 MGHRA and CDR2 YSYEKL. This CDR3 is CASSQPGTGGVYGYTF. The CDR3 nucleotides are TGCGCCAGCAGCCAACCCGGGACAGGGGGCGTCTATGGCTACACCTTC.

This sequence joins TRBV5-4 and TRBJ2-2; TRBD2 agrees at 7 bases. Germline CDR1 reads SGHNT; CDR2 reads YYREEE (reference sequence). There are 14 residues in the CDR3. The CDR3: CASGRQVETGELFF. As DNA, the CDR3 is TGTGCTTCCGGGAGGCAGGTCGAAACCGGGGAGCTGTTTTTT.

V gene TRBV19 combines with J gene TRBJ1-1; no definite D call. There are 11 residues in the CDR3. Deletions cut 7 bases from V and 8 bases from J, with 11 bases between. Germline-derived CDR1 and CDR2 are LNHDA and SQIVND (reference sequence). For the CDR3, the DNA is TGTGCCAGTATTAAGTGGGCCGAAGCTTTCTTT. Residues: CASIKWAEAFF.

V is TRBV30 and J is TRBJ1-4; possibly TRBD1 for D (5 bases). Germline values: CDR1 GTSNPN, CDR2 SVGIG (reference sequence). V was shortened by 8 bases and J by 3 bases, with 13 bases between the two germline ends. This CDR3 has 13 amino acids. CDR3 sequence: CAGTVGPNEKLFF. The CDR3 bases are TGTGCCGGGACGGTGGGGCCTAATGAAAAACTGTTTTTT. The full variable domain, rest sourced from reference TRBV30 and TRBJ1-4, is SQTIHQWPATLVQPVGSPLSLECTVEGTSNPNLYWYRQAAGRGLQLLFYSVGIGQISSEVPQNLSASRPQDRQFILSSKKLLLSDSGFYLCAGTVGPNEKLFFGSGTQLSVL.

This clone was seen only once. V is TRBV7-2 and J is TRBJ2-3; D is unresolved. Trimming took 0 bases from V and 4 from J, leaving 2 bases between them. The length of the CDR3 is 12 residues. Germline V lookup: CDR1 SGHTA, CDR2 FQGNSA. Here the CDR3 reads CASSLASDTQYF. The DNA of the CDR3 is TGTGCCAGCAGCTTAGCCTCAGATACGCAGTATTTT.

The J gene is TRBJ2-5, the V gene TRBV6-5; TRBD2 aligns across 11 bases. Per germline, CDR1 MNHEY and CDR2 SVGAGI. The length of the CDR3 is 16 residues. Trimming took 1 base from V and 5 from J; bases not matched to a gene: 6. The CDR3 sequence: CASSYFTSGGGETQYF. The CDR3 DNA follows: TGTGCCAGCAGTTACTTTACTAGCGGGGGCGGGGAGACCCAGTACTTC.

This chain links TRBV7-3 with TRBJ2-1; TRBD2 agrees at 12 bases. The CDR3 consists of 17 residues. The germline gives CDR1 SGHTA, CDR2 FQGTGA. With 2 bases clipped from V and 9 bases from J, the junction kept 11 bases outside the gene matches. The CDR3 DNA reads as TGTGCCAGCAGCTTACAGCCTCTAGCGGGGGGGGGTGGTGAGCAGTTCTTC. It translates to CASSLQPLAGGGGEQFF.

In this sample, this clone turned up a few times. The chain links TRBV6-5 to TRBJ1-3; D is uncertain. The CDR3 consists of 14 residues. CDR1 MNHEY and CDR2 SVGAGI come from the germline V gene. V was pared by 6 bases and J by 0 bases, with 9 bases between. The CDR3 reads CASRLAYSGNTIYF. CDR3 bases: TGTGCCAGCAGATTAGCGTACTCTGGAAACACCATATATTTT.

This clone has a single count. The rearrangement uses TRBV9 and TRBJ1-2; possibly TRBD1 for D (5 bases). Trimming left V 0 bases short and J 1 base short, with 13 bases between. The CDR3 length is 16 residues. Germline V CDR1 and CDR2: SGDLS, YYNGEE. The CDR3 DNA reads as TGTGCCAGCAGCGTAGATGGGGCGGGACTTAACTATGGCTACACCTTC. Translating it yields CASSVDGAGLNYGYTF.